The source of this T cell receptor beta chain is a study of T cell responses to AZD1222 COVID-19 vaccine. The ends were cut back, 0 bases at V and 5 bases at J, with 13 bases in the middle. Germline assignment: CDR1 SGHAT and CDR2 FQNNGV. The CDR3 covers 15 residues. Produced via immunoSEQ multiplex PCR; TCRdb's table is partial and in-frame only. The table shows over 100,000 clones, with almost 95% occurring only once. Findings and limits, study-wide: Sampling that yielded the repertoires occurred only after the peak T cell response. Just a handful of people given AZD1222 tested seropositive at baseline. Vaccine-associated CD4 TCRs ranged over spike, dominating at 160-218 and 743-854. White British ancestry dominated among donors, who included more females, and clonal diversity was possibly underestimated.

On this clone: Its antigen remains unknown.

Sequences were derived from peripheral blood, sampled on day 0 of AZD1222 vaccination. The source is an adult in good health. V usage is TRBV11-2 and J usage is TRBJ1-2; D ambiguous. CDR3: CASSLDGPSPYGYTF. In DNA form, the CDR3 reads TGTGCCAGCAGCTTAGATGGGCCCAGCCCTTATGGCTACACCTTC. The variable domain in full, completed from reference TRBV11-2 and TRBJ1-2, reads EAGVAQSPRYKIIEKRQSVAFWCNPISGHATLYWYQQILGQGPKLLIQFQNNGVVDDSQLPKDRFSAERLKGVDSTLKIQPAKLEDSAVYLCASSLDGPSPYGYTFGSGTRLTVV.